This T cell receptor (beta chain) was obtained from a study of blood T cell repertoires in COVID-19. This CDR3 contains 16 residues. The V segment lost 6 bases and the J segment 0 bases; nucleotides outside the gene matches: 7. CDR1 and CDR2 (germline): MNHNY, SVGAGI (reference sequence). Data came from immunoSEQ multiplex PCR; TCRdb stores just in-frame clones and leaves some out. This table has roughly 200,000 clones, 70% to 85% appearing once. This clone appeared once. The receptor comes from a man aged 45 to 65 who had recovered from COVID-19. This chain joins TRBV6-6 and TRBJ2-1; TRBD1 aligns across 8 bases. The sample taken for sequencing was peripheral blood. In DNA, the CDR3 is TGTGCCAGCAGGGTGACAGGGGTTTCCTCCTACAATGAGCAGTTCTTC. Translated: CASRVTGVSSYNEQFF.